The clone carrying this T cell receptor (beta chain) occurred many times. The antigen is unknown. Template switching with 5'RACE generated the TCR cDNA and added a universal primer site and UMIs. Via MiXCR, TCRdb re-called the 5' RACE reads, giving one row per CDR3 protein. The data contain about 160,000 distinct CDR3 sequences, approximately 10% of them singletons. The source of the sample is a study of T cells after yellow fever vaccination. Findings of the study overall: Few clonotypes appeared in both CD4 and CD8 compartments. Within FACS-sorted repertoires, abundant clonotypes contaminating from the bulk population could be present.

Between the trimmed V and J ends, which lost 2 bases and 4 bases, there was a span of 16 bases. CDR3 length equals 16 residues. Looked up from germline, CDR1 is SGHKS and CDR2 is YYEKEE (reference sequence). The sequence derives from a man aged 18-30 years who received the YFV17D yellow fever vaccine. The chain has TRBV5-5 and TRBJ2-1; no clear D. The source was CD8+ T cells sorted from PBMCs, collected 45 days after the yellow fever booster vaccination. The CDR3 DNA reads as TGTGCCAGCAGCTTCTTGATCCATCGGCCTTACAATGAGCAGTTCTTC. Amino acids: CASSFLIHRPYNEQFF.